Included here is one T cell receptor (beta chain) sequence, with context. Trimming removed 4 bases from V and 3 bases from J, with 16 bases in between. Germline CDR1 is PRHDT and CDR2 is FYEKMQ (reference sequence). CDR3 length: 15 residues. These data originate in a study of cytomegalovirus exposure and HLA in healthy donors. Measured with immunoSEQ multiplex PCR; TCRdb has only the in-frame clones, and not every one. The data contain about 120,000 clones, 89% of them singletons. The TCR was taken from a woman between 18 and 29 years old in good health and CMV-seronegative. This sequence joins TRBV13 and TRBJ2-7; maybe TRBD1 (6 bases). The specimen sequenced was PBMCs. As DNA, the CDR3 is TGTGCCAGCAGCTCCCGACAGACAGGTGTCTACGAGCAGTACTTC. It translates to CASSSRQTGVYEQYF.